These 21 T cell receptor beta chains came from one sample sequenced in a study of blood T cells in healthy people across ages. For the second PCR, which ran for about 7 to 12 cycles, a sample-barcoded 5' primer and a J-beta primer mix were used. TCRdb itself ran the 5' RACE reads through MiXCR, one entry per CDR3 protein. The sample consists of 710,000 or so distinct CDR3 sequences, approximately 21% of them appearing once. Sequencing was carried out using blood. The receptors were gathered from a man between 70 and 80 years old in good health.

The chain recombines TRBV18 with TRBJ2-5; possibly TRBD1 for D (5 bases). Per germline, CDR1 KGHSH and CDR2 LQKENI. This CDR3 is 14 amino acids long. With 6 bases removed from V and 4 bases from J, the gap between germline ends came to 15 bases. For the CDR3, the DNA is TGTGCCAGCTCCCCCAAGGCAGGGCCAGAGACCCAGTACTTC. Its translation: CASSPKAGPETQYF.

In this sample, this clonotype turned up a few times. The chain is built from TRBV6-2 or TRBV6-3 and TRBJ2-7; no reliable D call. The ends were cut back, 6 bases at V and 0 bases at J, with 9 bases in the middle. This CDR3 is 13 amino acids long. The germline CDR1 and CDR2 sequences are MNHEY and SVGEGT. The CDR3: CASSEFISYEQYV. The CDR3 DNA sequence: TGTGCCAGCAGCGAATTTATCTCCTACGAGCAGTACGTC.

This sequence joins TRBV5-1 and TRBJ1-2, with 8 bases identical to TRBD1. The ends lost 0 bases at V and 4 bases at J; junction bases unmatched: 8. There are 16 residues in the CDR3. Looked up from germline, CDR1 is SGHRS and CDR2 is YFSETQ. For the CDR3, the DNA is TGCGCCAGCAGCTTGGGGGACAGGATCGGGGGCTATGGCTACACCTTC. Amino acids: CASSLGDRIGGYGYTF.

This sequence joins TRBV28 and TRBJ1-1; 10 nucleotides match TRBD1. V was pared by 5 bases and J by 10 bases, with 4 bases of the junction left unmatched. This CDR3 contains 12 residues. Germline V lookup: CDR1 MDHEN, CDR2 SYDVKM. CDR3 in amino acids: CASSRQGAGAFF. The DNA of the CDR3 is TGTGCCAGCAGTCGACAGGGGGCTGGAGCTTTCTTT.

The chain has TRBV12-3 or TRBV12-4 and TRBJ1-3; maybe TRBD1 (6 bases). This CDR3 contains 16 residues. V was pared by 3 bases and J by 0 bases, with 12 bases between. CDR3 nucleotide sequence: TGTGCCAGCAGTTTTGGACAGCCCAGCTCTGGAAACACCATATATTTT. Protein: CASSFGQPSSGNTIYF.

This sequence joins TRBV6-7 and TRBJ2-5, with D hard to call. The J call is doubtful: the DNA matches TRBJ2-7 better. TRBV6-7 is given ORF status, its function remaining uncertain. The CDR3 sequence is 15 residues long. In DNA form, the CDR3 reads TGTGCCAGCTTTGGGTTCCCACTTTGCTCCTACGAGCAGTACTTC. This codes for CASFGFPLCSYEQYF.

The chain combines TRBV12-3 or TRBV12-4 with TRBJ2-1; no firm D call. Trimming left V 3 bases short and J 5 bases short, with 11 bases between. The CDR3 totals 14 residues. CDR3: CASSLAQINNEQFF. CDR3 bases: TGTGCCAGCAGTTTGGCCCAGATCAACAATGAGCAGTTCTTC.

The chain employs TRBV28 and TRBJ2-2; 7 bases map to TRBD2. CDR1 and CDR2 from the germline V gene are MDHEN and SYDVKM. V lost 10 bases and J lost 5; bases outside the gene matches: 4. This CDR3 contains 12 residues. The CDR3 bases are TGTGCCACCACGGGGGGAACCGGGGAGCTGTTTTTT. This encodes CATTGGTGELFF.

This clonotype has a handful of counts. This chain links TRBV6-8 with TRBJ2-7, with D perhaps matching TRBD2 (6 bases). Germline assignment: CDR1 MNHGY and CDR2 SAAAGT. Deletions cut 7 bases from V and 3 bases from J, with 25 bases between. The CDR3 extends over 17 amino acids. The CDR3 sequence is CASILKVFADYLYEQYV. The CDR3 region has the DNA TGTGCCAGCATCCTAAAGGTTTTCGCGGACTACCTCTACGAGCAGTACGTC.

The genes are TRBV19 and TRBJ1-5; D not resolved. This CDR3 is built from 15 residues. CDR1 is LNHDA, CDR2 SQIVND, per germline (reference sequence). V was cut by 1 base and J by 3 bases, with 10 bases left in between. The chain's CDR3 is CASSIVASNNQPQHF. DNA for the CDR3: TGTGCCAGTAGTATAGTGGCGAGCAACAATCAGCCCCAGCATTTT.

The chain uses TRBV6-5 and TRBJ2-5, with D perhaps matching TRBD2 (6 bases). Judging by the DNA end, TRBJ2-1 fits better; the J call may be wrong. This CDR3 spans 14 amino acids. Germline lookup yields CDR1 MNHEY and CDR2 SVGAGI. CDR3 bases: TGTGCCAGCAGTTTGCTAGCGACCCCAACGGAGCAGTTCTTC. Its translation: CASSLLATPTEQFF.

A few counts support this clonotype. This rearrangement joins TRBV2 to TRBJ1-6; unclear D gene. Germline CDR1 SNHLY, CDR2 FYNNEI. CDR3 length: 15 residues. The V end was cut by 4 bases, the J end by 0 bases, with 7 bases between. The CDR3 region is CASSAIFSYNSPLHF. In nucleotides, the CDR3 is TGTGCCAGCAGTGCTATTTTCTCCTATAATTCACCCCTCCACTTT.

Regarding this clonotype: A read error may produce the germline difference seen at one junction end. The J gene is TRBJ2-1, the V gene TRBV7-8; D not resolved. In germline, CDR1 is SGHVS, CDR2 FQNEAQ. The CDR3 is 12 residues long. Here the CDR3 DNA reads TGTACCAGCAGCAAACGACCGAATGAGCAGTTCTTC. Residues: CTSSKRPNEQFF.

About this clonotype itself: An end of the junction differs from the germline gene, which may be a read error. The rearrangement uses TRBV6-2 or TRBV6-3 and TRBJ2-5; TRBD2 matches at 10 bases. The J call may not be correct, given that the DNA end is closer to TRBJ2-7. Germline-derived CDR1 and CDR2 are MNHEY and SVGEGT. The CDR3 is 16 residues long. The CDR3: CASGYVGLAHSYEQYF. In DNA form, the CDR3 reads TGTGCCAGCGGTTACGTGGGACTAGCGCACTCCTACGAGCAGTACTTC.

This clonotype has more than one count but fewer than ten. The chain is built from TRBV2 and TRBJ2-7; possible D gene TRBD1, 6 bases. Trimming stripped 7 bases from V and 2 bases from J, with 12 bases between. The CDR3 has 13 residues. Germline values: CDR1 SNHLY, CDR2 FYNNEI. For the CDR3, the DNA is TGTGCCAGCAAAAGGGACAAAACCTACGAGCAGTACGTC. This sequence encodes CASKRDKTYEQYV.

The V gene is TRBV18, the J gene TRBJ1-1; D not resolved. Between the trimmed V and J ends, which lost 3 bases and 4 bases, there was a span of 12 bases. CDR3 size: 14 residues. CDR1 KGHSH and CDR2 LQKENI come from the germline V gene. CDR3 residues: CASSPPLRSTEAFF. CDR3 DNA sequence: TGTGCCAGCTCACCCCCACTGAGGAGCACTGAAGCTTTCTTT.

The genes are TRBV4-1 and TRBJ1-4, with D hard to call. V was clipped by 2 bases and J by 6 bases, with 16 bases between them. This CDR3 contains 16 residues. Germline CDR1 is MGHRA and CDR2 is YSYEKL. CDR3: CASSQSPGATYEKLFF. CDR3 coding DNA: TGCGCCAGCAGCCAATCCCCAGGAGCTACATATGAAAAACTGTTTTTT.

This CDR3 reads CASSLSPPQNEQFF. The DNA for the CDR3 is TGTGCCAGCAGTTTATCCCCCCCCCAAAATGAGCAGTTCTTC. The J gene is TRBJ2-1, the V gene TRBV28; D unclear. V lost 1 base and J 7 bases, leaving 11 bases between the germline ends. The V gene's germline CDR1 is MDHEN and CDR2 SYDVKM. This CDR3 spans 14 amino acids.

This clonotype was detected only a few times. The genes are TRBV5-1 and TRBJ1-2; 8 nucleotides line up with TRBD1. The CDR3 spans 14 residues. CDR1 is SGHRS, CDR2 YFSETQ, per germline. Trimming cost V 0 bases and J 7 bases; bases outside gene matches: 5. CDR3 sequence: CASSLDNRGSGYTF. The DNA for the CDR3 is TGCGCCAGCAGCTTGGATAACAGGGGGTCTGGCTACACCTTC.

This clonotype is a singleton in its sample. V and J are TRBV12-3 or TRBV12-4 and TRBJ1-5; no clear D. This CDR3 has 15 amino acids. V lost 1 base and J 7 bases, leaving 14 bases between the germline ends. The CDR3 DNA follows: TGTGCCAGCAGTTTAGTCAGAGCGGTAAGCCAGCCCCAGCATTTT. It yields the protein CASSLVRAVSQPQHF.

This clonotype was seen ten or more times. The V and J genes are TRBV4-2 and TRBJ2-3; D not certain. Germline assignment: CDR1 LGHNA and CDR2 YNFKEQ. The CDR3 contains 15 residues. The ends were cut back, 0 bases at V and 11 bases at J, with 18 bases in the middle. The CDR3 DNA reads as TGTGCCAGCAGCCAAGAGGATAGCCGAGAGAGAAAGCAGTATTTT. It encodes CASSQEDSRERKQYF.